The 23 T cell receptor beta chains listed next were all sequenced from one sample in a study of blood T cells in healthy people across ages (dated by TCRdb to the mid-2010s). Library preparation used 5' RACE. The second PCR ran for roughly 7 to 11 cycles and used a J-beta primer mix along with a sample-barcoded 5' primer. Starting from the raw public reads, TCRdb applied fastp trimming at Q25, assembled clones with MiXCR and retained in-frame beta chains. CDR3 protein duplicates are merged, each entry listing the most common genes and DNA. A total of 1.5 million to 2 million distinct CDR3 sequences appear in this sample, roughly two fifths of them only once. About 23% of the sample belongs to the ten largest clones. Material: blood. The receptor set was obtained from a human donor in good health.

This clonotype was detected once. The V and J genes are TRBV20-1 and TRBJ1-2; TRBD1 might be the D (5 bases). The CDR3 consists of 14 residues. Germline V gene lookup returns CDR1 DFQATT and CDR2 SNEGSKA (reference sequence). V was cut by 5 bases and J by 4 bases, with 17 bases left in between. CDR3 protein: CSAGTAARGYGYTF. CDR3 nucleotides: TGCAGTGCTGGAACAGCAGCTAGGGGCTATGGCTACACCTTC.

This rearrangement joins TRBV4-1 to TRBJ1-2; 7 bases are shared with TRBD1. J lost 5 bases, V lost 4 bases, and 13 bases had no gene match. From germline, CDR1 is MGHRA and CDR2 YSYEKL. The CDR3 covers 16 residues. The CDR3 here is CASSPQGGQNLYGYTF. The CDR3 DNA sequence: TGCGCCAGCAGCCCTCAGGGGGGACAGAATTTATATGGCTACACCTTC.

The rearrangement joins TRBV5-1 to TRBJ2-5; TRBD2 matches at 8 bases. Germline values: CDR1 SGHRS, CDR2 YFSETQ. The J segment lost 1 base and the V segment lost 4 bases, leaving 6 bases of the junction unmatched. This CDR3 comprises 15 residues. CDR3 residues: CASSPRTSPQETQYF. CDR3 bases: TGCGCCAGCAGCCCTCGGACTAGCCCCCAAGAGACCCAGTACTTC.

V and J are TRBV7-3 and TRBJ1-1, with D maybe TRBD1 (5 bases). From germline, CDR1 is SGHTA and CDR2 FQGTGA. This CDR3 contains 14 residues. V shed 5 bases and J shed 0 bases, with 10 bases lying between them. CDR3 amino acids: CASSAGGVNTEAFF. For the CDR3, the DNA is TGTGCCAGCAGCGCCGGGGGTGTGAACACTGAAGCTTTCTTT.

This clonotype appeared once. The gene calls are TRBV12-3 or TRBV12-4 and TRBJ2-2, with a weak D call TRBD2 (6 bases). V was cut by 2 bases and J by 8 bases, with 12 bases left in between. The CDR3 totals 14 residues. The CDR3 coding sequence is TGTGCCAGCAGTTTAATGGGGGGAGGTGGGGAGCTGTTTTTT. Amino acid sequence: CASSLMGGGGELFF.

This clonotype was observed a few times. This rearrangement joins TRBV7-2 to TRBJ1-4, with a tentative D call TRBD1 (5 bases). The CDR3 runs 15 residues. V gave up 5 bases and J gave up 0 bases, with 10 bases separating them. Germline values: CDR1 SGHTA, CDR2 FQGNSA. Written as DNA, the CDR3 is TGTGCCAGCAGCCGAGACAGTGCAACTAATGAAAAACTGTTTTTT. It yields the protein CASSRDSATNEKLFF.

The V gene is TRBV5-1, the J gene TRBJ1-2; D call uncertain. The V end was cut by 0 bases, the J end by 7 bases, with 10 bases between. CDR1 and CDR2 (germline): SGHRS, YFSETQ. This CDR3 comprises 13 residues. CDR3 coding DNA: TGCGCCAGCAGCTTGGATGGAATCAGTGGCTACACCTTC. Protein: CASSLDGISGYTF.

The chain combines TRBV5-1 with TRBJ1-1, with D possibly matching TRBD1 (6 bases). Trimming removed 4 bases from V and 7 bases from J, with 17 bases in between. Germline V gene lookup returns CDR1 SGHRS and CDR2 YFSETQ. The CDR3 covers 14 residues. The CDR3 sequence is CASSLGQIGIEAFF. DNA of the CDR3: TGCGCCAGCAGCCTCGGACAGATTGGGATTGAAGCTTTCTTT.

This clonotype was counted once. This chain links TRBV4-2 with TRBJ2-4; 7 bases match TRBD1. The J call could be wrong; TRBJ2-7 is a better fit for the DNA end. Germline loops: CDR1 LGHNA, CDR2 YNFKEQ. The CDR3 is 16 residues long. The CDR3 DNA reads as TGTGCCAGCAGCCAAGCCCTAACAGGGGCCAGCTACGAGCAGTACTTC. This translates into CASSQALTGASYEQYF.

This clonotype came up a few times. This rearrangement joins TRBV20-1 to TRBJ1-2; D gene ambiguous. Germline V lookup: CDR1 DFQATT, CDR2 SNEGSKA (reference sequence). The CDR3 extends over 17 amino acids. V gave up 3 bases and J gave up 4 bases, with 24 bases separating them. For the CDR3, the DNA is TGCAGTGCTAGTTTATGGTCGTCGAAGAAGTTGGTCTATGGCTACACCTTC. It codes for CSASLWSSKKLVYGYTF.

This chain joins TRBV7-2 and TRBJ1-2; D possibly corresponds to TRBD1 (6 bases). The CDR3 extends over 13 amino acids. Germline lookup yields CDR1 SGHTA and CDR2 FQGNSA. Trimming removed 2 bases from V and 5 bases from J, with 9 bases in between. The CDR3 DNA sequence: TGTGCCAGCAGCTTATTACAGGGTTATGGCTACACCTTC. It translates to CASSLLQGYGYTF.

Note on this clonotype: One end of the junction fails to match germline, which may point to a read error. The rearrangement joins TRBV15 to TRBJ2-5; no reliable D call. This CDR3 comprises 15 residues. Germline V gene data show CDR1 as LNHNV and CDR2 as YYDKDF (reference sequence). CDR3 bases: TGTGTCACCAGCAGAGATGGCCGGTCAAAAGAGACCCAGTACTTC. Amino acids: CVTSRDGRSKETQYF.

The chain employs TRBV4-1 and TRBJ1-5; D is possibly TRBD1 (5 bases). This CDR3 spans 18 amino acids. With 2 bases removed from V and 4 bases from J, the gap between germline ends came to 21 bases. CDR1 is MGHRA, CDR2 YSYEKL, per germline. The CDR3 sequence is CASSQRGVGREVNQPQHF. The DNA for the CDR3 is TGCGCCAGCAGCCAAAGGGGAGTCGGCAGGGAGGTGAATCAGCCCCAGCATTTT.

The chain is built from TRBV4-1 and TRBJ2-5, with D perhaps matching TRBD1 (6 bases). The V end was cut by 1 base, the J end by 1 base, with 10 bases between. Germline values: CDR1 MGHRA, CDR2 YSYEKL. CDR3 length: 15 amino acids. CDR3 nucleotide sequence: TGCGCCAGCAGCCAAGTCAGGGGCTTCCAAGAGACCCAGTACTTC. Translation: CASSQVRGFQETQYF.

This clonotype occurred a few times. DNA for the CDR3: TGCAGCGCCCTACCACAGGGGAAAAACACTGAAGCTTTCTTT. As protein: CSALPQGKNTEAFF. The chain uses TRBV29-1 and TRBJ1-1; 7 bases line up with TRBD1. Germline CDR1 reads SQVTM; CDR2 reads ANQGSEA. V lost 7 bases to trimming and J lost 2 bases; unmatched junction nucleotides: 10. The CDR3 extends over 14 amino acids. The variable domain in full, with the rest retrieved from reference TRBV29-1 and TRBJ1-1, is SAVISQKPSRDICQRGTSLTIQCQVDSQVTMMFWYRQQPGQSLTLIATANQGSEATYESGFVIDKFPISRPNLTFSTLTVSNMSPEDSSIYLCSALPQGKNTEAFFGQGTRLTVV.

The chain couples TRBV28 to TRBJ1-2; perhaps TRBD1 as D (5 bases). V shed 2 bases and J shed 6 bases, with 16 bases lying between them. CDR1 MDHEN and CDR2 SYDVKM come from the germline V gene. This CDR3 contains 15 residues. The CDR3 sequence is CASSLTGTAKHGYTF. The CDR3 DNA reads as TGTGCCAGCAGTTTAACCGGGACGGCAAAACATGGCTACACCTTC.

The V call is TRBV11-1, the J call TRBJ2-5; TRBD1 aligns across 8 bases. Germline V lookup: CDR1 SGHAT, CDR2 FQDESV (reference sequence). J was trimmed by 4 bases and V by 2 bases; bases with no gene match: 9. The CDR3 loop spans 16 amino acids. CDR3 protein: CASSLSTGVRLETQYF. The CDR3 coding sequence is TGTGCCAGCAGCTTATCGACAGGGGTCCGTTTAGAGACCCAGTACTTC. Full variable domain (rest looked up from reference TRBV11-1 and TRBJ2-5): EAEVAQSPRYKITEKSQAVAFWCDPISGHATLYWYRQILGQGPELLVQFQDESVVDDSQLPKDRFSAERLKGVDSTLKIQPAELGDSAMYLCASSLSTGVRLETQYFGPGTRLLVL.

This chain connects TRBV3-1 to TRBJ1-1, with D perhaps matching TRBD1 (6 bases). The ends were cut back, 3 bases at V and 0 bases at J, with 23 bases in the middle. The length of the CDR3 is 19 residues. Germline V gives CDR1 LGHDT, CDR2 YNNKEL (reference sequence). CDR3 coding DNA: TGTGCCAGCAGCCAGGTCCCACTAGGGGACACCGACCTGAACACTGAAGCTTTCTTT. Protein product: CASSQVPLGDTDLNTEAFF.

This chain joins TRBV24-1 and TRBJ1-4, with D possibly TRBD1 on 6 matching bases. Trimming took 4 bases from V and 0 from J, leaving 8 bases between them. Germline V gene lookup returns CDR1 KGHDR and CDR2 SFDVKD. There are 15 residues in the CDR3. The CDR3 nucleotides are TGTGCCACCAGTGAAGGGACAACAACTAATGAAAAACTGTTTTTT. Translation gives CATSEGTTTNEKLFF.

This chain connects TRBV29-1 to TRBJ2-4; TRBD2 is a possible D gene (5 bases). Gene TRBJ2-5 matches the end of the DNA better, so the J call may be wrong. Germline-derived CDR1 and CDR2 are SQVTM and ANQGSEA. The CDR3 has 16 amino acids. The CDR3 region is CSVESPGERDGETQYF. CDR3 sequence (DNA): TGCAGCGTTGAGTCCCCCGGGGAGCGAGACGGAGAGACCCAGTACTTC.

This clonotype showed up just a few times. The chain uses TRBV18 and TRBJ1-5; the match to TRBD1 covers 9 bases. Germline V gives CDR1 KGHSH, CDR2 LQKENI. V dropped 5 bases and J dropped 3; count of bases not matched to a gene: 5. CDR3 length: 15 residues. CDR3 coding DNA: TGTGCCAGCTCATCGGGACAGGGTAACAATCAGCCCCAGCATTTT. Amino acid sequence: CASSSGQGNNQPQHF.

Points on this clonotype: An end of the junction differs from the germline gene, which may be a read error. The chain is built from TRBV3-1 and TRBJ2-5; 8 nucleotides line up with TRBD1. The CDR3 spans 14 residues. Germline CDR1 LGHDT, CDR2 YNNKEL (reference sequence). CDR3 in DNA: TGTGCCGGCAGCCAAGAGCAGGGGGCTTGGGAGCAGTACTTC. Translation gives CAGSQEQGAWEQYF.

The chain combines TRBV6-2 or TRBV6-3 with TRBJ2-5; the match to TRBD1 covers 7 bases. Germline CDR1 is MNHEY and CDR2 is SVGEGT. V trimming: 6 bases; J trimming: 0 bases; junction bases outside the gene matches: 7. This CDR3 spans 15 amino acids. As DNA, the CDR3 is TGTGCCAGCAGGAGAGGGGGCTCGTACCAAGAGACCCAGTACTTC. Amino acid sequence: CASRRGGSYQETQYF.